The clone carrying this T cell receptor (beta chain) was seen ten or more times. Its antigen is unknown. It was with unique molecular identifiers that the TCRbeta library was prepared. TCRdb analysed the PCR reads with MiXCR anew, one entry per CDR3 protein. The repertoire holds hundreds of thousands of distinct CDR3 sequences, around 10% seen once, with over 6% in the top ten. The CDR3 length is 14 residues. The V gene lost 1 base and the J gene lost 6 bases, with 10 bases spanning the gap. Germline CDR1 SEHNR, CDR2 FQNEAQ (reference sequence). The source of the sample is a study of T-cell reconstitution after alpha-beta-depleted transplantation in children. General study points: Two months or so post-transplant, alpha-beta T cells reportedly derived from several hundred expanded graft clones. Newly produced T cells mostly accounted for T-cell counts and diversity one year post-transplant. Recipient T cells and thymic progenitors that survived were the source of the high TCRbeta diversity seen at day 60 in some patients.

Sample: PBMCs, taken before TCRalphabeta/CD19-depleted stem cell transplant. This chain joins TRBV7-9 and TRBJ1-5; no firm D call. The source of this sequence is a boy under three years old with acute myeloid leukemia, due to receive a stem cell transplant. Here the CDR3 reads CASSLGGQGQPQHF. The CDR3 DNA is TGTGCCAGCAGCTTAGGCGGCCAAGGTCAGCCCCAGCATTTT. The full variable domain, completed using reference TRBV7-9 and TRBJ1-5, is DTGVSQNPRHKITKRGQNVTFRCDPISEHNRLYWYRQTLGQGPEFLTYFQNEAQLEKSRLLSDRFSAERPKGSFSTLEIQRTEQGDSAMYLCASSLGGQGQPQHFGDGTRLSIL.